These 27 T cell receptor beta chains originate from one sample sequenced in a study of blood T cell repertoires in COVID-19. Sequencing was performed with immunoSEQ multiplex PCR; in TCRdb, only in-frame clones are kept and a portion is missing. This table has approximately 84,000 clones, 80% appearing once. Sequencing input: peripheral blood. The receptors here all came from a human donor in a cohort sampled during active COVID-19.

This clone was detected only a few times. CDR3 loop: CASILQRAGPGTDTQYF. The CDR3 region has the DNA TGCGCCAGCATTCTGCAGCGGGCGGGCCCGGGGACAGATACGCAGTATTTT. The chain employs TRBV5-1 and TRBJ2-3; a weak D match, TRBD2 (6 bases). Germline CDR1 is SGHRS and CDR2 is YFSETQ. With 6 bases removed from V and 3 bases from J, the gap between germline ends came to 23 bases. The CDR3 consists of 17 residues.

CDR3: CASSVYSDTQYF. In DNA form, the CDR3 reads TGTGCCAGCTCGGTCTATTCAGATACGCAGTATTTT. The chain is built from TRBV28 and TRBJ2-3; D gene uncertain. This CDR3 is built from 12 residues. Germline V gene data show CDR1 as MDHEN and CDR2 as SYDVKM. Trimming stripped 8 bases from V and 4 bases from J, with 10 bases between.

This chain's CDR3 is CASSYSRVQREAYEQYF. CDR3 coding DNA: TGTGCCAGCAGTTACTCGAGGGTCCAGCGGGAGGCCTACGAGCAGTACTTC. The V and J genes are TRBV6-2 or TRBV6-3 and TRBJ2-7; 9 nucleotides align to TRBD2. Germline lookup yields CDR1 MNHEY and CDR2 SVGEGT. V trimming: 0 bases; J trimming: 2 bases; junction bases outside the gene matches: 8. The CDR3 has 17 residues.

This clone was detected only once. The rearrangement uses TRBV20-1 and TRBJ2-7; TRBD2 matches at 7 bases. The CDR3 covers 11 residues. V lost 6 bases and J lost 4; bases outside the gene matches: 3. CDR1 DFQATT and CDR2 SNEGSKA come from the germline V gene (reference sequence). CDR3 DNA sequence: TGCAGTGCGGCACTAGCGTACGAGCAGTACTTC. It codes for CSAALAYEQYF.

In this sample, this clone turned up a few times. The V call is TRBV2, the J call TRBJ2-7; TRBD2 agrees at 12 bases. The CDR3 spans 16 residues. The ends lost 0 bases at V and 2 bases at J; junction bases unmatched: 2. Germline loops: CDR1 SNHLY, CDR2 FYNNEI. The CDR3 spells CASSEASSGRAYEQYF. CDR3 sequence (DNA): TGTGCCAGCAGTGAAGCCTCTAGCGGGAGGGCCTACGAGCAGTACTTC.

This chain connects TRBV7-3 to TRBJ2-5; 11 bases align to TRBD2. CDR1 SGHTA and CDR2 FQGTGA come from the germline V gene. The CDR3 contains 16 residues. The V segment lost 4 bases and the J segment 5 bases; nucleotides outside the gene matches: 9. The CDR3 DNA reads TGTGCCAGCAGCTCGTTAGCGGGGGGGCCCCGGGAGACCCAGTACTTC. Its translation: CASSSLAGGPRETQYF.

The rearrangement joins TRBV24-1 to TRBJ1-2; possible D gene TRBD1, 6 bases. The CDR3 is 14 residues long. Germline CDR1 KGHDR, CDR2 SFDVKD. V lost 3 bases, J lost 4 bases, and 11 bases lay in between. DNA for the CDR3: TGTGCCACCAGTGATCCCAGGGGAAGCTATGGCTACACCTTC. It yields the protein CATSDPRGSYGYTF.

This sequence joins TRBV5-6 and TRBJ2-5; D may be TRBD1 (5 bases). The CDR3 contains 16 residues. Germline V gene data show CDR1 as SGHDT and CDR2 as YYEEEE. The V and J ends lost 4 bases and 5 bases respectively, with 21 bases between them. CDR3 sequence (DNA): TGTGCCAGCAGCCCTCGGACAATTCCAGCCAGGGAGACCCAGTACTTC. It is translated as CASSPRTIPARETQYF.

This chain connects TRBV2 to TRBJ2-2, with D maybe TRBD1 (5 bases). Trimming took off 2 bases at V and 2 bases at J, with 9 bases between the two ends. CDR1 is SNHLY, CDR2 FYNNEI, per germline. The CDR3 has 15 amino acids. The CDR3 nucleotides are TGTGCCAGCAGTGAACAGGGCCGAAACACCGGGGAGCTGTTTTTT. This gives the protein CASSEQGRNTGELFF.

This clone was observed a handful of times. The J gene is TRBJ1-5, the V gene TRBV7-9; D might be TRBD1 (6 bases). The CDR3 is made up of 15 amino acids. V was trimmed by 1 base and J by 0 bases, leaving 7 bases between them. Germline values: CDR1 SEHNR, CDR2 FQNEAQ (reference sequence). CDR3 DNA sequence: TGTGCCAGCAGCTTAGTAGGGGGTAGCAATCAGCCCCAGCATTTT. It encodes CASSLVGGSNQPQHF. Full variable domain (remainder filled in from reference TRBV7-9 and TRBJ1-5): DTGVSQNPRHKITKRGQNVTFRCDPISEHNRLYWYRQTLGQGPEFLTYFQNEAQLEKSRLLSDRFSAERPKGSFSTLEIQRTEQGDSAMYLCASSLVGGSNQPQHFGDGTRLSIL.

A few counts support this clone. The chain employs TRBV6-1 and TRBJ2-2, with a weak D call TRBD2 (6 bases). CDR1 MNHNS and CDR2 SASEGT come from the germline V gene. Trimming took off 3 bases at V and 7 bases at J, with 12 bases between the two ends. The length of the CDR3 is 14 residues. CDR3 DNA: TGTGCCAGCAGTGACCTGCGGGGTAACGGGGAGCTGTTTTTT. Its protein product is CASSDLRGNGELFF.

CDR3 loop: CASSLGASGGGTDTQYF. The CDR3 DNA sequence: TGTGCCAGCAGTTTAGGGGCAAGCGGGGGTGGCACAGATACGCAGTATTTT. The chain couples TRBV28 to TRBJ2-3; TRBD2 matches at 8 bases. This CDR3 has 17 amino acids. Germline CDR1 MDHEN, CDR2 SYDVKM. Germline trimming cut 2 bases from V and 1 base from J; bases unmatched to any gene: 8.

The chain is built from TRBV15 and TRBJ1-5; tentative D call: TRBD1 (5 bases). This CDR3 contains 13 residues. V gave up 0 bases and J gave up 8 bases, with 8 bases separating them. Germline V lookup: CDR1 LNHNV, CDR2 YYDKDF (reference sequence). CDR3 DNA sequence: TGTGCCACCAGCAGAGATAGGGGTAAGCCCCAGCATTTT. It codes for CATSRDRGKPQHF. Supplemented by reference TRBV15 and TRBJ1-5, the full variable domain reads DAMVIQNPRYQVTQFGKPVTLSCSQTLNHNVMYWYQQKSSQAPKLLFHYYDKDFNNEADTPDNFQSRRPNTSFCFLDIRSPGLGDTAMYLCATSRDRGKPQHFGDGTRLSIL.

V usage is TRBV2 and J usage is TRBJ2-7; 9 nucleotides line up with TRBD2. The J segment lost 2 bases and the V segment lost 6 bases, leaving 5 bases of the junction unmatched. This CDR3 comprises 14 residues. Germline CDR1 is SNHLY and CDR2 is FYNNEI. The CDR3 sequence: CASRQREATYEQYF. Here the CDR3 DNA reads TGTGCCAGCAGACAGCGGGAGGCCACCTACGAGCAGTACTTC.

This clone came up a few times. The CDR3 sequence is CASSFPTGKGYGYTF. DNA of the CDR3: TGTGCCAGCAGCTTCCCCACAGGGAAGGGCTATGGCTACACCTTC. The chain recombines TRBV7-3 with TRBJ1-2; D possibly corresponds to TRBD1 (6 bases). Looked up from germline, CDR1 is SGHTA and CDR2 is FQGTGA. Trimming removed 3 bases from V and 4 bases from J, with 15 bases in between. This CDR3 region has 15 residues.

The J gene is TRBJ2-6, the V gene TRBV7-3, with D possibly TRBD1 on 5 matching bases. CDR3 size: 16 residues. V lost 5 bases, J lost 4 bases, and 15 bases lay in between. Looked up from germline, CDR1 is SGHTA and CDR2 is FQGTGA. The CDR3 loop is CASSPRQYAGANVLTF. The CDR3 DNA is TGTGCCAGCAGCCCCCGACAGTATGCAGGGGCCAACGTCCTGACTTTC.

The V gene is TRBV28, the J gene TRBJ2-7; possible D gene TRBD1, 5 bases. The V end was cut by 5 bases, the J end by 3 bases, with 17 bases between. This CDR3 region has 15 residues. From germline, CDR1 is MDHEN and CDR2 SYDVKM. In nucleotides, the CDR3 is TGTGCCAGCAGTCTCAGGGTTTCCTCTGACTACGAGCAGTACTTC. This codes for CASSLRVSSDYEQYF.

The V gene is TRBV9, the J gene TRBJ2-2, with D hard to call. The length of the CDR3 is 15 residues. CDR1 and CDR2 from the germline V gene are SGDLS and YYNGEE. V dropped 5 bases and J dropped 1 base, with 12 bases sitting between them. CDR3 amino acids: CASSRIPGNTGELFF. The CDR3 region has the DNA TGTGCCAGCAGTCGTATCCCCGGGAACACCGGGGAGCTGTTTTTT.

The table lists this clone with a few counts. CDR3 nucleotide sequence: TGTGCCAGCAGTTCGGGGCAGGGGGCCTACGAGCAGTACTTC. Its translation: CASSSGQGAYEQYF. The rearrangement links TRBV6-5 to TRBJ2-7, with 7 positions matching TRBD1. The J segment lost 2 bases and the V segment lost 4 bases, leaving 5 bases of the junction unmatched. Germline-derived CDR1 and CDR2 are MNHEY and SVGAGI. The CDR3 is 14 amino acids.

DNA for the CDR3: TGTGCCAGCAGTATAGGGGGGGGAAGGACAGATACGCAGTATTTT. Protein: CASSIGGGRTDTQYF. This sequence joins TRBV28 and TRBJ2-3; tentative D call: TRBD2 (7 bases). V shed 5 bases and J shed 3 bases, with 15 bases lying between them. The CDR3 length is 15 residues. Germline loops: CDR1 MDHEN, CDR2 SYDVKM.

V and J are TRBV11-1 and TRBJ1-1; 8 bases are shared with TRBD1. The CDR3 is 15 amino acids. Losses at the gene ends were 5 bases for V and 11 bases for J; bases not matched to a gene: 16. Germline CDR1 and CDR2: SGHAT and FQDESV (reference sequence). This CDR3 is CASSPKQGGPREAFF. In DNA, the CDR3 is TGTGCCAGCAGCCCAAAACAGGGGGGCCCTCGTGAGGCTTTCTTT.

CDR3 sequence: CASTRRDSYTEAFF. The CDR3 DNA is TGTGCCAGCACCCGAAGGGACAGTTACACTGAAGCTTTCTTT. The chain employs TRBV2 and TRBJ1-1, with 7 bases identical to TRBD1. Germline V lookup: CDR1 SNHLY, CDR2 FYNNEI. This CDR3 has 14 residues. V trimming: 7 bases; J trimming: 3 bases; junction bases outside the gene matches: 8.

The chain links TRBV24-1 to TRBJ1-2; no reliable D call. The ends were cut back, 9 bases at V and 11 bases at J, with 27 bases in the middle. The V gene's germline CDR1 is KGHDR and CDR2 SFDVKD. The CDR3 loop spans 15 amino acids. CDR3 in amino acids: CATSTTTENLHLYTF. Here the CDR3 DNA reads TGTGCCACCTCTACGACAACAGAGAACCTCCACTTATACACCTTC.

The chain combines TRBV14 with TRBJ1-2; D ambiguous. CDR3 length equals 12 residues. The V gene's germline CDR1 is SGHDN and CDR2 FVKESK. Trimming shortened V by 2 bases and J by 8 bases, and 9 bases separated the two germline ends. CDR3 DNA: TGTGCCAGCAGCCAAAACGATCGGGGCTACACCTTC. Protein: CASSQNDRGYTF.

This clone was detected a few times. This chain joins TRBV2 and TRBJ2-1, with a weak D call TRBD1 (5 bases). CDR3 length: 15 residues. V was pared by 6 bases and J by 5 bases, with 17 bases between. CDR1 and CDR2 (germline): SNHLY, FYNNEI. CDR3 in DNA: TGTGCCAGCAGCGACCGGCAGGACACCAACAATGAGCAGTTCTTC. Translation gives CASSDRQDTNNEQFF.

CDR3: CASSVGLAGGPGELFF. CDR3 nucleotide sequence: TGTGCCAGCAGCGTGGGACTAGCGGGGGGCCCCGGGGAGCTGTTTTTT. V gene TRBV7-9 combines with J gene TRBJ2-2, with 15 bases fitting TRBD2. V shed 5 bases and J 6 bases; nucleotides not matched to a gene: 4. CDR1 and CDR2 (germline): SEHNR, FQNEAQ (reference sequence). CDR3 length equals 16 residues.

This clone was found many times. The chain employs TRBV27 and TRBJ2-7, with 9 bases aligning to TRBD1. With V trimmed by 4 bases and J by 3 bases, 7 bases remained unmatched. The CDR3 consists of 15 residues. Per germline, CDR1 MNHEY and CDR2 SMNVEV (reference sequence). CDR3: CASSSRTGGYYEQYF. CDR3 DNA: TGTGCCAGCAGTTCACGCACAGGGGGCTACTACGAGCAGTACTTC.